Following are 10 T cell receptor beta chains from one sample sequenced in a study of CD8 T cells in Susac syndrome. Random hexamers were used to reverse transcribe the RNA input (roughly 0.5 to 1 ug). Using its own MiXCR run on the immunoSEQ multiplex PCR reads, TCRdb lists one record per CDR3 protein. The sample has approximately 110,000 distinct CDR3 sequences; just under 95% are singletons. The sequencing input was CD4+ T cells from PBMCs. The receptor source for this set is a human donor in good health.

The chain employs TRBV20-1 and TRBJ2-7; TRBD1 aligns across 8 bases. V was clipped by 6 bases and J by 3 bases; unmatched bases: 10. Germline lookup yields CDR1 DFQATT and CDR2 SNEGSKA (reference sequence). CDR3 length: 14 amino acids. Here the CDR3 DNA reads TGCAGTGCCACTACGGGGACAGGCTACTACGAGCAGTACTTC. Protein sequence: CSATTGTGYYEQYF.

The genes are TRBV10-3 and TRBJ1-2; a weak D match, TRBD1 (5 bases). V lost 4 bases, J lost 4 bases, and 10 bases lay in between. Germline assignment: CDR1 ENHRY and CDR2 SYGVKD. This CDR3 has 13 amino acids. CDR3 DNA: TGTGCCATCAGTGTGGACACCACCTATGGCTACACCTTC. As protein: CAISVDTTYGYTF.

The CDR3 coding sequence is TGTGCCAGCGGGAACAGGGGGCAGACTGAAGCTTTCTTT. Residues: CASGNRGQTEAFF. The chain couples TRBV3-1 to TRBJ1-1; 9 bases are a match to TRBD1. Germline values: CDR1 LGHDT, CDR2 YNNKEL (reference sequence). The CDR3 is 13 amino acids. With 8 bases clipped from V and 5 bases from J, the junction kept 6 bases outside the gene matches.

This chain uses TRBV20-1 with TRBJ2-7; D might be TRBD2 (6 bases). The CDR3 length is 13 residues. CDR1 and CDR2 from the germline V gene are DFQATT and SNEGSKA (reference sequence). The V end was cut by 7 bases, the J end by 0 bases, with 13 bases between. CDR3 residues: CSVGSGYSYEQYF. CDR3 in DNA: TGCAGTGTGGGTAGCGGATACTCCTACGAGCAGTACTTC.

This CDR3 is CASSLFSGAGGEAFF. The CDR3 DNA follows: TGTGCCAGCAGCTTATTCTCGGGGGCCGGGGGTGAAGCTTTCTTT. The gene calls are TRBV7-6 and TRBJ1-1, with TRBD1 as a possible D gene (6 bases). From germline, CDR1 is SGHVS and CDR2 FNYEAQ. The germline V and J ends were trimmed by 2 bases and 7 bases, with 17 bases remaining between them. The CDR3 is 15 amino acids.

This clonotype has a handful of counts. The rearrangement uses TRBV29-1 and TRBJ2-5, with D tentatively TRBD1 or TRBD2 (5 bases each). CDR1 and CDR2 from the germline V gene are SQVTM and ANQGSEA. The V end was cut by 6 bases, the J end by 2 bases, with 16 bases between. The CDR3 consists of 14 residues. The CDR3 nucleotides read TGCAGCGTGCAGCCGGGGACGTATCAAGAGACCCAGTACTTC. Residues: CSVQPGTYQETQYF.

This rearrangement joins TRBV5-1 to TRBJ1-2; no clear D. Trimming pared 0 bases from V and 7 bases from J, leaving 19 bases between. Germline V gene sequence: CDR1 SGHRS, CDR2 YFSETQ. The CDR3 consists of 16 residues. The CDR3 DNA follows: TGCGCCAGCAGCTTGGCCGGTAACGTCCCTGGTTCTGGCTACACCTTC. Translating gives CASSLAGNVPGSGYTF.

The CDR3 DNA reads TGTGCCAGCAGCCGGCTTATACAGGTGGCTGAAGCTTTCTTT. It codes for CASSRLIQVAEAFF. The chain employs TRBV14 and TRBJ1-1; the D gene is possibly TRBD1 (5 bases). CDR3 length equals 14 residues. In germline, CDR1 is SGHDN, CDR2 FVKESK. Between the trimmed V and J ends, which lost 4 bases and 6 bases, there was a span of 15 bases.

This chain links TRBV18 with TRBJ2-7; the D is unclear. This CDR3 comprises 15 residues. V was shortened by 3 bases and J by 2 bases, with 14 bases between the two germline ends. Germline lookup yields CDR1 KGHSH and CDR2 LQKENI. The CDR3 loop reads CASSPAGEGTYEQYF. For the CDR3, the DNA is TGTGCCAGCTCACCCGCTGGGGAAGGGACCTACGAGCAGTACTTC. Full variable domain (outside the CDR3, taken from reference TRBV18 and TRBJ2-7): NAGVMQNPRHLVRRRGQEARLRCSPMKGHSHVYWYRQLPEEGLKFMVYLQKENIIDESGMPKERFSAEFPKEGPSILRIQQVVRGDSAAYFCASSPAGEGTYEQYFGPGTRLTVT.

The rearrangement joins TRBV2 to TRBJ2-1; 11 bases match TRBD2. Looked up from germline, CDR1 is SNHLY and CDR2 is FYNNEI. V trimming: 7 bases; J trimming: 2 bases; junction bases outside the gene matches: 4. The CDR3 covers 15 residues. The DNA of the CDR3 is TGTGCCAGCACCCCGGGACTAGCGGCCTACAATGAGCAGTTCTTC. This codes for CASTPGLAAYNEQFF.